This T cell receptor beta chain was captured by sequencing in a study of PD-1 blockade in classical Hodgkin lymphoma. With respect to this clone: Antigen specificity is unknown.

Time point indicated: cycle 4 day 1 (C4D1), after less than 7 weeks of nivolumab. Autologous stem cell transplantation was followed by relapse in every patient, and brentuximab vedotin exposure varied. Patients had relapsed/refractory classical Hodgkin lymphoma with complete response, partial response or progressive disease as best response. V lost 0 bases and J lost 4, with 7 bases in between. Germline-derived CDR1 and CDR2 are ENHRY and SYGVKD. The length of the CDR3 is 14 residues. Method: immunoSEQ multiplex PCR; TCRdb's copy keeps in-frame clones and lacks some. The sample gives 90,000 or so clones, 78% of which show up once; about 9% is in the top ten. Findings of the study overall: CD4+ TCR diversity rose significantly by C4D1, and CD8+ TCR diversity did not. Complete responders' diversity at baseline resembled that of newly diagnosed patients.

This TCR derives from a human donor with classical Hodgkin lymphoma. This chain joins TRBV10-3 and TRBJ1-5; weak D call: TRBD1 (6 bases). The sample in question was peripheral blood mononuclear cells (PBMCs), obtained before the fourth cycle of nivolumab. The CDR3: CAISESDRNQPQHF. CDR3 DNA: TGTGCCATCAGTGAGTCTGACAGGAATCAGCCCCAGCATTTT.